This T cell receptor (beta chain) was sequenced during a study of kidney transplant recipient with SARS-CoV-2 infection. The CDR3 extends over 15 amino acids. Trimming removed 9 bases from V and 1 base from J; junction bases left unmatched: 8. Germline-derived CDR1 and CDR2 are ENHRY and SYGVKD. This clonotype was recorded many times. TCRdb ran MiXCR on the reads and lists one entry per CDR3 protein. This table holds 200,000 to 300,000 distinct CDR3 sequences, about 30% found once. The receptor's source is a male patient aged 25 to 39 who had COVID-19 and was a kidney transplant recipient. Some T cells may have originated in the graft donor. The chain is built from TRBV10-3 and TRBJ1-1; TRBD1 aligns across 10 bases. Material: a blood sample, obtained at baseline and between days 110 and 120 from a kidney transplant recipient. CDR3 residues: CAIKPGDRGNTEAFF. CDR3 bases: TGTGCCATTAAACCCGGGGACAGGGGGAACACTGAAGCTTTCTTT.